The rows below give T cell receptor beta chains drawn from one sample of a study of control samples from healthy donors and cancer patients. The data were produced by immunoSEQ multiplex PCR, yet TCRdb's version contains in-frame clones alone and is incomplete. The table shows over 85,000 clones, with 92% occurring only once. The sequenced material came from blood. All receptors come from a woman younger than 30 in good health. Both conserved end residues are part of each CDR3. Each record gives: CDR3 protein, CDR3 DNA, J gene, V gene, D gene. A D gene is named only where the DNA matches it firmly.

CASSLGGGPSSYNSPLHF,TGTGCCAGCAGCTTAGGCGGGGGCCCAAGCTCCTATAATTCACCCCTCCACTTT,TRBJ1-6,TRBV7-8,-
CASGTTGGLTDTQYF,TGTGCCAGCGGGACCACGGGGGGCCTAACAGATACGCAGTATTTT,TRBJ2-3,TRBV27,-
CASGFSYNSPLHF,TGTGCCAGCGGGTTCTCCTATAATTCACCCCTCCACTTT,TRBJ1-6,TRBV28,-
CASSEAAGGQGNFF,TGTGCCAGCAGTGAAGCGGCGGGTGGACAGGGGAATTTCTTT,TRBJ1-1,TRBV6-1,TRBD1
CASSLGEERGPDTQYF,TGTGCCAGCAGCTTAGGTGAGGAACGGGGCCCAGATACGCAGTATTTT,TRBJ2-3,TRBV7-9,-
CASSSDSHSYNEQFF,TGTGCCAGCAGCTCGGACAGTCATTCCTACAATGAGCAGTTCTTC,TRBJ2-1,TRBV5-6,-
CASSNLPSYEQYF,TGTGCCAGCAGCAACCTACCGAGCTACGAGCAGTACTTC,TRBJ2-7,TRBV21-1,-
CASSERVQNEQFF,TGTGCCAGCAGCGAACGGGTTCAGAATGAGCAGTTCTTC,TRBJ2-1,TRBV6-4,-
CASRGVGTYNEQFF,TGTGCCTCCCGGGGGGTGGGGACCTACAATGAGCAGTTCTTC,TRBJ2-1,TRBV30,TRBD2
CASSPHMGTSGYTDTQYF,TGCGCCAGCAGTCCGCATATGGGGACTAGCGGGTACACAGATACGCAGTATTTT,TRBJ2-3,TRBV23-1,TRBD2
CASSYGTSGGLSYEQYF,TGTGCCAGCAGCTACGGGACTAGCGGGGGACTCTCCTACGAGCAGTACTTC,TRBJ2-7,TRBV21-1,-
CASSQGWGGNRAQETQYF,TGTGCCAGCAGCCAAGGATGGGGAGGGAACAGGGCGCAAGAGACCCAGTACTTC,TRBJ2-5,TRBV3-1/TRBV3-2,-
CASSLTTTGVDQPQHF,TGCGCCAGCAGCCTAACAACTACGGGGGTAGATCAGCCCCAGCATTTT,TRBJ1-5,TRBV4-1,-
CASSSVDSSPLHF,TGTGCCAGCAGCTCCGTAGACAGCTCACCCCTCCACTTT,TRBJ1-6,TRBV7-9,-
CASKTGGVQPQHF,TGTGCCAGCAAGACAGGGGGCGTCCAGCCCCAGCATTTT,TRBJ1-5,TRBV6-5,TRBD1
CASSRQGENSPLHF,TGTGCCAGCAGTAGACAGGGGGAGAATTCACCCCTCCACTTT,TRBJ1-6,TRBV21-1,-
CASSLGQGVEQYF,TGCGCCAGCAGCTTGGGTCAGGGGGTCGAGCAGTACTTC,TRBJ2-7,TRBV5-1,TRBD1
CSASYPGVTEAFF,TGCAGTGCTAGTTACCCAGGGGTAACTGAAGCTTTCTTT,TRBJ1-1,TRBV20-1,-
CASSTGRGNTEAFF,TGTGCCAGTAGTACCGGGCGGGGGAACACTGAAGCTTTCTTT,TRBJ1-1,TRBV19,-